The clone carrying this TCR beta chain was picked up one time. Its antigen is currently unknown. This entry is derived from a study of CD8 T cells in Susac syndrome. Findings and caveats of the study: The study recognized that its TCR sequencing and HLA analysis covered a relatively small number of individuals.

Reverse transcription of roughly 0.45 to 1 ug RNA was performed with random hexamers. The authors amplified TCR beta CDR3 across 54 Vbeta and 13 Jbeta using immunoSEQ multiplex PCR. TCRdb ran MiXCR on the immunoSEQ multiplex PCR reads and lists one entry per CDR3 protein. There are under 150,000 distinct CDR3 sequences in the sample; under 95% occur only once, and under 0.25% lies in the top ten. TCR beta from blood CD8+ and CD4+ T cells was sequenced. TEMRA cells were FACS-enriched, unlike CD8+ and CD4+ T cells, which were negatively isolated. The receptor's source is a human donor with multiple sclerosis. The sample taken for sequencing was CD8+ T cells from PBMCs.

DNA of the CDR3: TGTGCCAGCAGTCGATACTCGTACCAAGAGACCCAGTACTTC. Protein product: CASSRYSYQETQYF. The rearrangement uses TRBV6-5 and TRBJ2-5; no clear D gene. The CDR3 is made up of 14 amino acids. CDR1 and CDR2 from the germline V gene are MNHEY and SVGAGI. V lost 5 bases to trimming and J lost 0 bases, with 10 bases between them.